This T cell receptor (beta chain) emerged from a study of control samples from healthy donors and cancer patients. Germline CDR1 is SEHNR and CDR2 is FQNEAQ (reference sequence). This CDR3 contains 16 residues. The V gene end was trimmed by 5 bases and the J gene end by 6 bases; junction bases not matched to a gene: 14. Clones were sequenced by immunoSEQ multiplex PCR, and TCRdb holds only the in-frame ones, with some missing. Among 170,000 or so clones listed, approximately 95% were seen once. The chain uses TRBV7-9 and TRBJ2-7; 9 bases agree with TRBD1. Sequencing was carried out using blood. The clonotype originates from a man between 18 and 29 years old in good health. CDR3 region: CASSPFSGTGNPEQYF. Written as DNA, the CDR3 is TGTGCCAGCAGCCCTTTCTCCGGGACAGGGAATCCCGAGCAGTACTTC.